This T cell receptor (beta chain) was obtained from a study of regulatory T cells in long-lasting Graves disease. Libraries of TCR beta came from iRepertoire HTBI primers plus Arm-PCR of CDR3 regions. TCRdb fed the multiplex PCR reads into MiXCR, producing one record per CDR3 protein. The table lists approximately 490,000 distinct CDR3 sequences, 15% to 20% of them singletons. Time point indicated: newly diagnosed GD, antithyroid drugs for less than 3 months. Extracted RNA from PBMCs served as the source of the TCR library. The CDR3 covers 15 residues. Between the trimmed V and J ends, which lost 6 bases and 5 bases, there was a span of 20 bases. The germline CDR1 and CDR2 sequences are MNHNS and SASEGT. This clonotype has at least ten counts. These data were also reused for a study on T cells in Graves' hyperthyroidism and ophthalmopathy.

This receptor was identified in a man aged 35-49 years with Graves disease. This material consisted of peripheral blood mononuclear cells (PBMCs), taken at new diagnosis, from a patient treated with antithyroid drugs. The chain carries TRBV6-1 and TRBJ2-7, with D maybe TRBD1 (7 bases). CDR3 sequence: CASRDGGGAVHEQYF. CDR3 sequence (DNA): TGTGCCAGCAGGGATGGAGGGGGCGCAGTCCACGAGCAGTACTTC.